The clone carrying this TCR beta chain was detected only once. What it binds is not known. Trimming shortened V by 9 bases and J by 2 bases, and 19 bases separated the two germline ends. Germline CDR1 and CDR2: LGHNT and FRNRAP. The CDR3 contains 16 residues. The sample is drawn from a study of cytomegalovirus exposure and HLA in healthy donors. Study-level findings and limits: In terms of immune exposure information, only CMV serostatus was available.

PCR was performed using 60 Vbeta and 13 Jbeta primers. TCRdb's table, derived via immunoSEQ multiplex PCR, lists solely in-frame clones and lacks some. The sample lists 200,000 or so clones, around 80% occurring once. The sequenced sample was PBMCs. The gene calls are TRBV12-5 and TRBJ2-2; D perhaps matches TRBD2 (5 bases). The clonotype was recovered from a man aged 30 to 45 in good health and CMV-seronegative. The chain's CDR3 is CASGVGHRANTGELFF. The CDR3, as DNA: TGTGCTAGCGGGGTGGGCCACCGGGCAAACACCGGGGAGCTGTTTTTT.